This TCR beta chain was observed in a study of HIV-infected children after antiretroviral therapy interruption. This clonotype showed up many times. The CDR3 sequence is 14 residues long. Germline V CDR1 and CDR2: SGHTA, FQGNSA. Trimming at V came to 3 bases and at J to 2 bases, leaving 0 bases not matched to a gene. Indicated treatment: PENTA 11 planned treatment interruption arm or continuous ART arm. Unique molecular identifiers were included in an RNA-based 3' RACE TCR library. One entry per CDR3 protein results from TCRdb running MiXCR on the 3' RACE reads. The data show 30,000 to 40,000 distinct CDR3 sequences, with over 6% seen just once and roughly 0.87% held by the top ten.

The sample here was CD45RA+ CD4+ T cells from PBMCs, pooled from several time points, taken from a donor given antiretroviral therapy, either interrupted or continuous. Documented subset: naive CD4+ CD45RA+ CD45RO- T cells. V usage is TRBV7-2 and J usage is TRBJ1-5, with TRBD1 identical over 8 bases. The receptor's source is a pool of human donors with HIV. CDR3 loop: CASSLGQGNQPQHF. CDR3 coding DNA: TGTGCCAGCAGCTTGGGACAGGGCAATCAGCCCCAGCATTTT.